The clone carrying this T cell receptor beta chain was counted only a few times. The target antigen is unknown. TCR beta libraries were built with iRepertoire HTBI primers and Arm-PCR of CDR3 regions. TCRdb redid the calling of the multiplex PCR reads with MiXCR, one entry per CDR3 protein. The table shows 400,000 to 450,000 distinct CDR3 sequences, with about a quarter occurring only once. The source of the sample is a study of regulatory T cells in long-lasting Graves disease. At the level of the study: The criterion for persistent Graves' disease was over 5 years of antithyroid drugs with positive TSH receptor antibodies.

Study results and limitations: Favored usage of TRBV28, TRBJ1-2 and TRBJ2-5 was recorded in persistent disease.

V lost 0 bases and J 1 base, leaving 16 bases between the germline ends. The germline V gene encodes CDR1 SGHDT and CDR2 YYEEEE. The CDR3 totals 17 residues. Time point described: persistent/refractory GD, antithyroid drugs over 5 years with positive TRAb. RNA isolated from PBMCs was used to make the TCR library. The V gene is TRBV5-6, the J gene TRBJ1-1; perhaps TRBD1 as D (5 bases). Specimen: peripheral blood mononuclear cells (PBMCs), collected when the disease was refractory, from a patient treated with antithyroid drugs. The receptor's source is a female donor with Graves disease. CDR3 in amino acids: CASSLALWGLENTEAFF. CDR3 coding DNA: TGTGCCAGCAGCTTGGCTCTTTGGGGGTTGGAGAACACTGAAGCTTTCTTT.